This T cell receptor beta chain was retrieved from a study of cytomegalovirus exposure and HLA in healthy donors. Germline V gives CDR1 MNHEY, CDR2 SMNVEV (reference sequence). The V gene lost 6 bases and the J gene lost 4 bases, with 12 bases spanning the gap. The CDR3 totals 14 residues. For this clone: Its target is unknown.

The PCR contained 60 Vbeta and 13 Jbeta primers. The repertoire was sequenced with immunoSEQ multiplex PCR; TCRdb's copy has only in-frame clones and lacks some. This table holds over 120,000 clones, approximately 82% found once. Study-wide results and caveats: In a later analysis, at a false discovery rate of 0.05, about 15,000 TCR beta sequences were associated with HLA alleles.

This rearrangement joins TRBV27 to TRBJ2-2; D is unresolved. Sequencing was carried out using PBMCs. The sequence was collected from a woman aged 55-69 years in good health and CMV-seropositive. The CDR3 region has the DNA TGTGCCAGCAGAAAAGACTGGAGCACCGGGGAGCTGTTTTTT. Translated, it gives CASRKDWSTGELFF.